This TCR beta chain was identified during a study of T cells expressing NK-cell markers. About the study: It was sorted CD3+CD56+NKG2C+, CD3+CD56+NKG2C- and CD3+CD56-NKG2C+ T cells that supplied the TCR beta repertoires.

TCRdb reprocessed the 5' RACE reads and reports one entry per CDR3 protein, with no DNA. This repertoire includes a few hundred thousand distinct CDR3 sequences. Germline assignment: CDR1 SQVTM and CDR2 ANQGSEA. The CDR3 consists of 13 residues. The source of this sequence is a man aged 18 to 30 in good health. Sequenced sample: blood T cells: a sorted CD56 or NKG2C T cell subset, CD4+ or CD8+ T cells, or bulk PBMC T cells (not recorded which). The J gene is TRBJ2-7, the V gene TRBV29-1; with no DNA, the TCRdb D assignment of TRBD2 cannot be verified. The CDR3 spells CSVRAGRSYEQYF.